The entry that follows covers one TCR beta chain sequence. Its antigen is as yet unknown. This record comes from a study of T cell repertoires in cytomegalovirus infection. Study as a whole: Matching HLA type and CMV infection were both indicated by public TCR beta signatures.

Findings of the study overall: Clonotypes of TCR beta that were HLA-C-restricted and CMV-specific dominated the ex vivo response.

Using its own MiXCR run on the reads, TCRdb lists one record per CDR3 protein. The table shows 300,000 to 450,000 distinct CDR3 sequences, with 15% to 20% occurring only once. The TCR sequence derives from a human donor in good health (CMV status not recorded). Some clones in this sample may be carry-over from other donors' samples. Material for sequencing was PBMCs.

The CDR3 here is CSALTTGLSYEQYF. The CDR3 DNA follows: TGCAGTGCTCTAACGACAGGGCTATCCTACGAGCAGTACTTC. J is TRBJ2-7 and V is TRBV20-1; 7 nucleotides line up with TRBD1. The CDR3 contains 14 residues. Trimming took 5 bases from V and 1 from J; bases not matched to a gene: 8. Germline V gene data show CDR1 as DFQATT and CDR2 as SNEGSKA (reference sequence).